This T cell receptor beta chain was sequenced for a study of T cell repertoires in cytomegalovirus infection. The overall study: The authors relied on CMV epitopes, both recently identified HLA-C-restricted and well-studied HLA-B-restricted. Through public TCR beta signatures, both CMV infection and matching HLA type were indicated.

The V and J ends lost 3 bases and 5 bases respectively, with 10 bases between them. The length of the CDR3 is 13 residues. Germline V CDR1 and CDR2: MGHRA, YSYEKL. TCRdb re-analysed the reads in MiXCR, keeping a single row per CDR3 protein. The sample comprises around 750,000 distinct CDR3 sequences, 30% to 35% of which are singletons, and about an eighth rests with the top ten. Regarding this clonotype: Its target is not known.

The study, taken as a whole, reports: The ex vivo response showed dominance by HLA-C-restricted CMV-specific TCR beta clonotypes. Cumulative frequency (of public TCR beta family members) identified carriers of CMV plus the relevant HLA.

This chain links TRBV4-1 with TRBJ2-5; D remains ambiguous. The source of this sequence is a human donor in good health (CMV status not recorded). Some clones in this sample may be carry-over from other donors' samples. The source material was cultured CD8+ T cells from PBMCs, sampled from culture after CMV antigen stimulation. The CDR3 DNA reads as TGCGCCAGCAGCCATGGGCCCCTGGAGACCCAGTACTTC. It is translated as CASSHGPLETQYF.